Each of the 30 T cell receptor beta chains below was sequenced from the same sample in a study of blood T cell repertoires in COVID-19. Here immunoSEQ multiplex PCR was the method, and the copy in TCRdb shows in-frame clones only, minus some. Of 200,000 to 300,000 clones in the sample, roughly 86% were seen once. Source material: peripheral blood. Receptors were obtained from an older woman with COVID-19, enrolled during active disease.

The chain employs TRBV12-3 or TRBV12-4 and TRBJ1-1; D is unresolved. This CDR3 has 12 residues. V was shortened by 1 base and J by 11 bases, with 11 bases between the two germline ends. The CDR3 protein is CASSLDGPGAFF. The CDR3 DNA sequence: TGTGCCAGCAGTTTAGACGGCCCGGGGGCTTTCTTT.

About this clone itself: The identical CDR3 is also encoded by other nucleotide sequences in the sample. The chain has TRBV6-2 or TRBV6-3 and TRBJ2-1, with a weak D call TRBD1 (6 bases). The CDR3 has 11 amino acids. The V gene's germline CDR1 is MNHEY and CDR2 SVGEGT. With 5 bases removed from V and 10 bases from J, the gap between germline ends came to 9 bases. The CDR3 bases are TGTGCCAGCAGTCAAGGGGGAGAGCAGTTCTTC. Its translation: CASSQGGEQFF.

On this clone itself: This specimen includes other DNA sequences encoding the same CDR3. The rearrangement links TRBV4-1 to TRBJ1-1, with 10 positions matching TRBD1. The CDR3 runs 12 residues. Germline V gene lookup returns CDR1 MGHRA and CDR2 YSYEKL. The junction had 1 base not matched to a gene; V was cut back by 8 bases and J by 4 bases. The CDR3 DNA reads TGCGCCAGCCGGACAGGGGGCACTGAAGCTTTCTTT. Its protein is CASRTGGTEAFF.

For the CDR3, the DNA is TGTGCCAGCAGCCAAGATGTAGGAGCCCAAGAGACCCAGTACTTC. Amino acid sequence: CASSQDVGAQETQYF. V is TRBV3-1 (or the pseudogene TRBV3-2) and J is TRBJ2-5, with D unresolved. The ends were cut back, 0 bases at V and 1 base at J, with 9 bases in the middle. There are 15 residues in the CDR3. CDR1 and CDR2 (germline): LGHDT, YNNKEL (reference sequence).

V and J are TRBV7-2 and TRBJ2-7; D not resolved. Trimming took 5 bases from V and 7 from J, leaving 15 bases between them. CDR1 SGHTA and CDR2 FQGNSA come from the germline V gene. This CDR3 spans 13 amino acids. In DNA form, the CDR3 reads TGTGCCAGCAGCCTATGGAGTTCTGGAGAGCAGTACTTC. It yields the protein CASSLWSSGEQYF.

The gene calls are TRBV20-1 and TRBJ1-1; unclear D gene. Trimming shortened V by 3 bases and J by 7 bases, and 15 bases separated the two germline ends. This CDR3 contains 13 residues. Germline values: CDR1 DFQATT, CDR2 SNEGSKA (reference sequence). In DNA form, the CDR3 reads TGCAGTGCTAGTAGCGGGCGGACCGTTGAAGCTTTCTTT. The encoded protein is CSASSGRTVEAFF.

The CDR3 region is CATSRLGGEETQYF. CDR3 nucleotide sequence: TGTGCCACCAGCAGGCTCGGGGGAGAAGAGACCCAGTACTTC. The genes are TRBV15 and TRBJ2-5, with TRBD2 as a possible D gene (6 bases). The CDR3 loop spans 14 amino acids. The germline V gene encodes CDR1 LNHNV and CDR2 YYDKDF (reference sequence). V was trimmed by 3 bases and J by 3 bases, leaving 11 bases between them.

This chain joins TRBV30 and TRBJ1-1; D may be TRBD1 (6 bases). This CDR3 has 15 residues. Trimming pared 5 bases from V and 5 bases from J, leaving 21 bases between. Germline lookup yields CDR1 GTSNPN and CDR2 SVGIG (reference sequence). The CDR3 nucleotides are TGTGCCTGGGAGGAGGACAGACGTTTAGGGACTGAAGCTTTCTTT. As protein: CAWEEDRRLGTEAFF.

V is TRBV19 and J is TRBJ2-2; TRBD2 aligns across 10 bases. The CDR3 consists of 17 residues. J lost 4 bases, V lost 2 bases, and 7 bases had no gene match. CDR1 LNHDA and CDR2 SQIVND come from the germline V gene (reference sequence). For the CDR3, the DNA is TGTGCCAGTAGTATAAATTTAGCGGGAGGTGTCACCGGGGAGCTGTTTTTT. Translated: CASSINLAGGVTGELFF.

This clone was observed a few times. This chain links TRBV4-1 with TRBJ2-1; D gene uncertain. Germline CDR1 reads MGHRA; CDR2 reads YSYEKL. Trimming left V 2 bases short and J 7 bases short, with 6 bases between. The CDR3 loop spans 12 amino acids. CDR3 nucleotides: TGCGCCAGCAGCCAAACTATAAATGAGCAGTTCTTC. It codes for CASSQTINEQFF.

The rearrangement links TRBV11-2 to TRBJ2-6; 8 positions match TRBD1. J gave up 0 bases and V 5 bases, and 9 bases lay outside the gene matches. The V gene's germline CDR1 is SGHAT and CDR2 FQNNGV. The CDR3 spans 18 residues. The chain's CDR3 is CASSPRGQGASGANVLTF. As DNA, the CDR3 is TGTGCCAGCAGCCCCCGTGGACAGGGAGCCTCTGGGGCCAACGTCCTGACTTTC. Full variable domain (outside the CDR3, taken from reference TRBV11-2 and TRBJ2-6): EAGVAQSPRYKIIEKRQSVAFWCNPISGHATLYWYQQILGQGPKLLIQFQNNGVVDDSQLPKDRFSAERLKGVDSTLKIQPAKLEDSAVYLCASSPRGQGASGANVLTFGAGSRLTVL.

J is TRBJ2-7 and V is TRBV7-8; D call uncertain. This CDR3 contains 14 residues. CDR1 SGHVS and CDR2 FQNEAQ come from the germline V gene. V lost 1 base, J lost 2 bases, and 9 bases lay in between. The DNA for the CDR3 is TGTGCCAGCAGCTTAGGCTCGGTTCCCTACGAGCAGTACTTC. It codes for CASSLGSVPYEQYF.

The V and J genes are TRBV3-1 (or the pseudogene TRBV3-2) and TRBJ1-1; 12 bases map to TRBD1. The CDR3 totals 16 residues. Per germline, CDR1 LGHDT and CDR2 YNNKEL (reference sequence). The V segment lost 6 bases and the J segment 5 bases; nucleotides outside the gene matches: 10. The CDR3: CASSKRPGQGATEAFF. The CDR3, as DNA: TGTGCCAGCAGTAAAAGACCGGGACAGGGGGCTACTGAAGCTTTCTTT.

V and J are TRBV28 and TRBJ1-1; 9 positions match TRBD1. The CDR3 length is 14 residues. V shed 6 bases, J shed 4 bases, and the junction held 6 bases outside the gene matches. The germline CDR1 and CDR2 sequences are MDHEN and SYDVKM. The CDR3 nucleotides are TGTGCCAGCAGAAAGGACAGGGGAAGCACTGAAGCTTTCTTT. As protein: CASRKDRGSTEAFF.

The chain's CDR3 is CASSPGTGGKPGNTIYF. In DNA, the CDR3 is TGCGCCAGCAGCCCGGGGACAGGGGGCAAACCTGGAAACACCATATATTTT. The chain combines TRBV5-1 with TRBJ1-3, with 12 bases identical to TRBD1. V lost 4 bases to trimming and J lost 2 bases; unmatched junction nucleotides: 7. Germline lookup yields CDR1 SGHRS and CDR2 YFSETQ. This CDR3 has 17 amino acids.

This sequence joins TRBV19 and TRBJ1-6; D is unclear. The CDR3 has 12 residues. V lost 6 bases to trimming and J lost 11 bases, with 11 bases between them. Germline CDR1 and CDR2: LNHDA and SQIVND (reference sequence). CDR3 loop: CASSTGLAPLHF. For the CDR3, the DNA is TGTGCCAGTAGCACGGGTTTGGCACCCCTCCACTTT.

The chain is built from TRBV27 and TRBJ2-7; 11 positions agree with TRBD2. The CDR3 loop spans 16 amino acids. Trimming took 4 bases from V and 0 from J; bases not matched to a gene: 5. Germline assignment: CDR1 MNHEY and CDR2 SMNVEV (reference sequence). CDR3: CASSSGTSGNSYEQYF. The DNA for the CDR3 is TGTGCCAGCAGTTCTGGGACTAGCGGTAACTCCTACGAGCAGTACTTC.

The rearrangement uses TRBV27 and TRBJ2-1, with TRBD2 matching 12 bases. The germline V gene has CDR1 MNHEY and CDR2 SMNVEV (reference sequence). Trimming removed 0 bases from V and 0 bases from J; junction bases left unmatched: 6. The CDR3 sequence is 19 residues long. The CDR3 reads CASSLSRGLAGHSYNEQFF. The CDR3 DNA reads TGTGCCAGCAGTTTATCCCGGGGACTAGCGGGCCACTCCTACAATGAGCAGTTCTTC.

This clone has a single count. This chain's CDR3 is CSASLRAGTEAFF. The DNA of the CDR3 is TGCAGTGCTAGTCTTAGGGCGGGGACTGAAGCTTTCTTT. This rearrangement joins TRBV20-1 to TRBJ1-1; no firm D call. The V gene lost 3 bases and the J gene lost 5 bases, with 13 bases spanning the gap. The V gene's germline CDR1 is DFQATT and CDR2 SNEGSKA (reference sequence). The CDR3 consists of 13 residues.

The chain is built from TRBV5-1 and TRBJ2-4, with D possibly matching TRBD2 (6 bases). Deletions cut 0 bases from V and 3 bases from J, with 10 bases between. The CDR3 has 15 amino acids. CDR1 is SGHRS, CDR2 YFSETQ, per germline. CDR3 bases: TGCGCCAGCAGCTTGGCCACGGAGGGCAAAAACATTCAGTACTTC. Amino acids: CASSLATEGKNIQYF.

The genes are TRBV7-6 and TRBJ2-3; 7 bases map to TRBD2. The J segment lost 1 base and the V segment lost 7 bases, leaving 8 bases of the junction unmatched. CDR1 and CDR2 from the germline V gene are SGHVS and FNYEAQ. This CDR3 comprises 15 residues. The CDR3 reads CASTWVGGGTDTQYF. In DNA form, the CDR3 reads TGTGCCAGCACCTGGGTGGGAGGGGGCACAGATACGCAGTATTTT.

The V gene is TRBV13, the J gene TRBJ2-4; 14 positions agree with TRBD2. Germline values: CDR1 PRHDT, CDR2 FYEKMQ (reference sequence). This CDR3 contains 17 residues. Trimming cost V 5 bases and J 6 bases; bases outside gene matches: 9. The CDR3 protein is CASSPLKGTSGRNIQYF. CDR3 nucleotides: TGTGCCAGCAGCCCGCTAAAAGGGACTAGCGGGAGAAACATTCAGTACTTC.

V gene TRBV27 combines with J gene TRBJ1-4; 12 bases agree with TRBD1. Germline V gene lookup returns CDR1 MNHEY and CDR2 SMNVEV (reference sequence). Trimming at V came to 3 bases and at J to 6 bases, leaving 17 bases not matched to a gene. This CDR3 has 20 amino acids. The CDR3 nucleotides read TGTGCCAGCAGTTTTTACGCGACCGGGACAGGGGGCGCAGGGGATGAAAAACTGTTTTTT. It yields the protein CASSFYATGTGGAGDEKLFF.

V and J are TRBV24-1 and TRBJ2-3; 10 positions agree with TRBD1. V lost 4 bases and J lost 3; bases outside the gene matches: 3. The CDR3 is 15 residues long. Per germline, CDR1 KGHDR and CDR2 SFDVKD. CDR3 in amino acids: CATSDRQGATDTQYF. The DNA for the CDR3 is TGTGCCACCAGTGACCGACAGGGGGCGACAGATACGCAGTATTTT.

This clone was observed a single time. The junction and the germline gene differ at one end; a read error may be behind it. This rearrangement joins TRBV20-1 to TRBJ2-3; D may be TRBD1 (5 bases). CDR1 is DFQATT, CDR2 SNEGSKA, per germline (reference sequence). The CDR3 has 10 residues. The CDR3 DNA is TGCAGTGCCGACACAGGTACGCAGTATTTT. As protein: CSADTGTQYF.

The count of this clone is one. The V gene is TRBV7-7, the J gene TRBJ2-3, with 13 bases fitting TRBD2. The germline V gene has CDR1 SSHAT and CDR2 FNYEAQ (reference sequence). The CDR3 has 16 residues. V was clipped by 5 bases and J by 6 bases; unmatched bases: 8. Here the CDR3 DNA reads TGTGCCAGCAGCACGGGACTAGCGGGGTCTCGGGATACGCAGTATTTT. It is translated as CASSTGLAGSRDTQYF.

In its sample, this clone was seen a few times. V is TRBV2 and J is TRBJ2-5; tentatively, D is TRBD2 (5 bases). V lost 4 bases to trimming and J lost 5 bases, with 11 bases between them. Germline V gives CDR1 SNHLY, CDR2 FYNNEI. This CDR3 region has 13 residues. The CDR3 DNA is TGTGCCAGCAGTGTCTCTAGCCGTGAGACCCAGTACTTC. Its translation is CASSVSSRETQYF.

This chain joins TRBV19 and TRBJ2-7; D might be TRBD1 (5 bases). The CDR3 runs to 16 residues. V lost 4 bases, J lost 3 bases, and 19 bases lay in between. Germline values: CDR1 LNHDA, CDR2 SQIVND (reference sequence). CDR3 nucleotide sequence: TGTGCCAGTAGTAACCCCCATACAGGAGCCAACTACGAGCAGTACTTC. This encodes CASSNPHTGANYEQYF.

This rearrangement joins TRBV20-1 to TRBJ1-6; no firm D call. Trimming shortened V by 3 bases and J by 7 bases, and 10 bases separated the two germline ends. The CDR3 covers 13 residues. Germline CDR1 reads DFQATT; CDR2 reads SNEGSKA (reference sequence). The CDR3, as DNA: TGCAGTGCTAGTTCTGCGGGGAATTCACCCCTCCACTTT. Amino acids: CSASSAGNSPLHF.

This rearrangement joins TRBV6-2 or TRBV6-3 to TRBJ1-4; D uncertain. This CDR3 has 13 residues. The germline V gene has CDR1 MNHEY and CDR2 SVGEGT. Trimming stripped 3 bases from V and 8 bases from J, with 10 bases between. The CDR3 DNA is TGTGCCAGCAGTTATCCCCCGGGGGAAAAACTGTTTTTT. This gives the protein CASSYPPGEKLFF.